The source of this TCR beta chain is a study of blood T cell repertoires in COVID-19 (TCRdb year 2020). The study in broad terms: Samples from collaborators originated in the United States, Italy and Spain and spanned both the acute and convalescent phases of COVID-19. The prospective study material was composed of cDNA or gDNA derived from T cells, B-cell-depleted T cells, or PBMCs. Deeply sampled blood TCRbeta repertoires from subjects exposed to, actively infected with, or recovered from COVID-19 were included in the dataset. The repertoires were released in a freely available public database intended as a resource for research on the immune response to SARS-CoV-2. The samples were drawn from the first 160 participants of the ongoing ImmuneRACE study and from 950 to 1,500 subjects provided by 6 global collaborators. Sample metadata almost always included a de-identified subject ID, COVID-19 status, age in years and sex. Where available, HLA class I and class II types were taken from metadata supplied by the sample provider and were not determined by assay-based typing.

The collaborating institutions used their own protocols to collect whole blood in K2EDTA tubes. Collaborator samples were shipped for TCRbeta analysis as frozen whole blood, isolated PBMCs, or DNA extracted from either sample type. TCRbeta CDR3 regions were amplified from genomic DNA using the immunoSEQ Assay, a bias-controlled multiplex PCR. For the original study's pipeline: The number of nucleated cells in each sample was estimated from the amplification of reference gene primers within the assay. Sequence reads were collapsed and filtered to measure the absolute abundance of every unique TCRbeta CDR3 rearrangement. For each sample, productive Simpson clonality was calculated by taking the square root of Simpson's diversity index across productive rearrangements. Imported from immuneACCESS, the table was reduced by TCRdb to in-frame sequences with V and J called. These copies leave out some clones; in studies compared against another copy, an unresolved V gene accounts for under half, and the cause of the remainder is not known. V and J calls and clone size are those listed in that table; D and trimming were worked out from the DNA. The sample profile shows 120,000 to 150,000 clones; around four fifths of them were found once. Clones ranked in the top ten supply approximately 38% of the sample.

Summary of the overall study and its limitations: The quantity of clinical and demographic metadata differed by source and by participant and was supplied without curation.

The germline V gene (reference sequence) gives CDR1 as LNHDA and CDR2 as SQIVND. The CDR3 runs 16 residues from the cysteine to the phenylalanine. Here the CDR3 DNA is all that survives: 48 bases in frame from base 1. Between the V and J ends, shortened by 7 bases and 7 bases respectively, the junction contains 25 bases. Only one count was recorded for this clone. What antigen it recognizes has not been identified. No base-level quality is on record; no much larger clone is a single base apart. The sample was peripheral blood. Rearrangement joined TRBV19 to TRBJ1-2; tentative D gene TRBD1, with 5 bases matching. The origin of this receptor is a human donor in a cohort sampled during active COVID-19. The CDR3 here reads CASKVGPGQRLGGYTF. The DNA reads TGTGCCAGTAAAGTGGGGCCGGGCCAAAGACTAGGTGGCTACACCTTC.